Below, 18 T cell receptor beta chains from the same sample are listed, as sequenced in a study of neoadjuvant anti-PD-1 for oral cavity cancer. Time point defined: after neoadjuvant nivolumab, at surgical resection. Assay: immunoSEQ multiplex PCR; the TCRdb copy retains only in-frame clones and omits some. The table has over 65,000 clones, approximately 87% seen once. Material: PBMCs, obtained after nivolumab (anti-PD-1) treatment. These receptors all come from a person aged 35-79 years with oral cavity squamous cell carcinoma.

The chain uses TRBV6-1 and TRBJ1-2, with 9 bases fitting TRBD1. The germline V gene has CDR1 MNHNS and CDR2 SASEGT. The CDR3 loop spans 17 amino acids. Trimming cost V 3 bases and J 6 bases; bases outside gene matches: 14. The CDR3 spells CASSDMDRGRWMDGYTF. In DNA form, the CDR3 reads TGTGCCAGCAGTGACATGGACAGGGGCCGATGGATGGATGGCTACACCTTC.

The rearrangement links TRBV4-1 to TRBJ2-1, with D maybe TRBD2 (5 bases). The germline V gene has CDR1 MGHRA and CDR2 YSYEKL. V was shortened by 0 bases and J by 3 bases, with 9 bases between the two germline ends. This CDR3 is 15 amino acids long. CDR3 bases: TGCGCCAGCAGCCAAGAAGCGGCAGTCTACAATGAGCAGTTCTTC. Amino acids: CASSQEAAVYNEQFF.

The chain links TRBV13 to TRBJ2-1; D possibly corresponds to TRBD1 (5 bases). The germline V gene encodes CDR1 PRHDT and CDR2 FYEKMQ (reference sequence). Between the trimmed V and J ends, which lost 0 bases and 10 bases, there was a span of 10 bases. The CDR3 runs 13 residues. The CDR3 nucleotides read TGTGCCAGCAGCTTAGGAGGGGTAGGGGAGCAGTTCTTC. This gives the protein CASSLGGVGEQFF.

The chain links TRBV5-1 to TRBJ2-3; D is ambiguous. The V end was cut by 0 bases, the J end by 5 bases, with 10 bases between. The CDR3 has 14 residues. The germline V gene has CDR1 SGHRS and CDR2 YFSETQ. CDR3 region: CASSLGRVVDTQYF. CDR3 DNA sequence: TGCGCCAGCAGCTTGGGCAGAGTGGTAGATACGCAGTATTTT. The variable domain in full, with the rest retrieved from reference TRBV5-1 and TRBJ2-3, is KAGVTQTPRYLIKTRGQQVTLSCSPISGHRSVSWYQQTPGQGLQFLFEYFSETQRNKGNFPGRFSGRQFSNSRSEMNVSTLELGDSALYLCASSLGRVVDTQYFGPGTRLTVL.

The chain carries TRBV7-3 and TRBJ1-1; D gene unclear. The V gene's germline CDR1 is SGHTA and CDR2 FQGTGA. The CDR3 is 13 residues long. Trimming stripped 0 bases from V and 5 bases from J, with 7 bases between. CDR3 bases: TGTGCCAGCAGCTTAACACCGGCGACTGAAGCTTTCTTT. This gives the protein CASSLTPATEAFF.

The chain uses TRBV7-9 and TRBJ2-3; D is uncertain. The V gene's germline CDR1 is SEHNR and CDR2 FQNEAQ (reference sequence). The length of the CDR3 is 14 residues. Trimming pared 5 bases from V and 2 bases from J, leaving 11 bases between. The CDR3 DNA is TGTGCCAGCAGCCAATGGGCCAACACAGATACGCAGTATTTT. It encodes CASSQWANTDTQYF.

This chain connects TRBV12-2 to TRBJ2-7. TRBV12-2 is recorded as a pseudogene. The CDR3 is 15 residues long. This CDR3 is CASRLSTQTLYEQYF. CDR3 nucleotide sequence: TGTGCAAGTCGCTTATCGACCCAAACCTTATACGAGCAGTACTTC.

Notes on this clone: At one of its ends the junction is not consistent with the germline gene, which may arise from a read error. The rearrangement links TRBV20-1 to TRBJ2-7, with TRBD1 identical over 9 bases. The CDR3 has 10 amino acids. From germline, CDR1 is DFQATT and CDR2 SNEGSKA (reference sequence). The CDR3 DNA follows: TGCAGTGCTAGAAGTGGGACAGGGATCTTC. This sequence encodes CSARSGTGIF.

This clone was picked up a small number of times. CDR3 in DNA: TGTGCCAGCAGCCCCAGGAATGGGCAGAGCGGGGTCTACACCTTC. Protein: CASSPRNGQSGVYTF. The rearrangement links TRBV5-6 to TRBJ1-2; D gene ambiguous. Trimming pared 4 bases from V and 10 bases from J, leaving 23 bases between. Germline CDR1 SGHDT, CDR2 YYEEEE. The CDR3 is 15 residues long.

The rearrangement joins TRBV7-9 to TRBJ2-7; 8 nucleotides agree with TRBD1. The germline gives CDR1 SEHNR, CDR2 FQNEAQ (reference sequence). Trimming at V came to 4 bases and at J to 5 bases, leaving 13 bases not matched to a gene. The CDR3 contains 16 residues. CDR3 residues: CASSYPQGVVNHEQYF. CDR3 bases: TGTGCCAGCAGCTACCCACAGGGGGTGGTTAATCACGAGCAGTACTTC.

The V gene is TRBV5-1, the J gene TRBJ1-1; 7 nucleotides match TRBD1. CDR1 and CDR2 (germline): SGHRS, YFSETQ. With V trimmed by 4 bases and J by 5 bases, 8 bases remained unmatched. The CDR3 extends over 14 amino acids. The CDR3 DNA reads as TGCGCCAGCAGCCTACAGGGGATTGGGACTGAAGCTTTCTTT. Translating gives CASSLQGIGTEAFF.

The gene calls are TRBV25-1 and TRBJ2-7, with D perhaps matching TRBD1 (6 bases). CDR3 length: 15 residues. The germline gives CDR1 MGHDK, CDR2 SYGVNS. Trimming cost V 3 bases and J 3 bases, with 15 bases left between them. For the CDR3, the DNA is TGTGCCAGCAGTGATACCCAGGGGTTCCACTACGAGCAGTACTTC. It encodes CASSDTQGFHYEQYF.

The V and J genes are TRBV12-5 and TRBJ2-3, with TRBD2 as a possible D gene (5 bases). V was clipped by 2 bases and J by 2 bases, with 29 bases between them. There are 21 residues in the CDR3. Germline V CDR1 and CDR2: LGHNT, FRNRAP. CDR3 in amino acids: CASGLTYYIEGAVSATDTQYF. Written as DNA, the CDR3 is TGTGCTAGTGGTTTGACCTACTACATCGAGGGAGCGGTATCAGCCACAGATACGCAGTATTTT.

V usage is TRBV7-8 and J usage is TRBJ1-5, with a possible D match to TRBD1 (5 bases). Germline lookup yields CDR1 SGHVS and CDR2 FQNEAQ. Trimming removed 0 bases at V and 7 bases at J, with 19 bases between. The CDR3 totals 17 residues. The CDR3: CASSLARVPGREQPQHF. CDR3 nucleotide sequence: TGTGCCAGCAGCTTAGCGAGGGTTCCAGGGAGAGAGCAGCCCCAGCATTTT.

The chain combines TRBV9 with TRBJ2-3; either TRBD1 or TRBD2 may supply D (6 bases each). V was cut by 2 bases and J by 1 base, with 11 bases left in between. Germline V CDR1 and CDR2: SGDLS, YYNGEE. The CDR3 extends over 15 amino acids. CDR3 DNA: TGTGCCAGCAGCGTGGAGGGGGTGGGCACAGATACGCAGTATTTT. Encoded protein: CASSVEGVGTDTQYF.

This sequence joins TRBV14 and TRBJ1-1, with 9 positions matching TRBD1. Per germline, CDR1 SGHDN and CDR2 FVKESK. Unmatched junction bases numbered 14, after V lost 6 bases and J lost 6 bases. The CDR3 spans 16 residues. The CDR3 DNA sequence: TGTGCCAGCAGTGACAGAGCCCGGGACAGGGATTCTGAAGCTTTCTTT. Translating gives CASSDRARDRDSEAFF.

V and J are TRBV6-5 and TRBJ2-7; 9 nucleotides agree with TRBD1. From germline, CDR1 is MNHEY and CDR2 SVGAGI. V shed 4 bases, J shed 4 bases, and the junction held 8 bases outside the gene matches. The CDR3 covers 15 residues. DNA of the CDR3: TGTGCCAGCAGTTCTACCGGGACAGGGAAATACGAGCAGTACTTC. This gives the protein CASSSTGTGKYEQYF.

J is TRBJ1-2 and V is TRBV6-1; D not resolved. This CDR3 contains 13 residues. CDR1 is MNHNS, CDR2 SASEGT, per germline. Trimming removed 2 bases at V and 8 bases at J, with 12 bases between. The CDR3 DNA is TGTGCCAGCAGTGAATACAGAGGAGGCGGCTACACCTTC. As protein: CASSEYRGGGYTF.